The T cell receptor beta chain under discussion was sequenced for a study of chemoradiotherapy in HPV16-positive cancers. Study as a whole: Functional T-cell assays on a couple of HPV16-positive patients' cells defined candidate HPV-specific clones and common TCR motifs.

V was shortened by 7 bases and J by 1 base, with 6 bases between the two germline ends. The CDR3 has 11 amino acids. CDR1 and CDR2 (germline): DFQATT, SNEGSKA (reference sequence). Sequencing used immunoSEQ multiplex PCR; TCRdb keeps in-frame clones, though not all of them. The data show about 5,000 clones, 85% to 90% seen once. Findings and caveats of the study: Candidate HPV-specific clones and E7-related TCR motifs grew in tumor during treatment. In HPV16-positive patients, HPV-responsive T-cell expansion tracked better recurrence-free survival. Functional assays defining HPV-specific T cells used only a couple of HPV16-positive patients.

This clone was detected only once. Its antigen is still unknown. The clonotype originates from a human donor with HPV-associated anogenital cancer. The sample was tumor tissue, taken from a patient who underwent chemoradiotherapy. V gene TRBV20-1 combines with J gene TRBJ2-3; D unresolved. CDR3 region: CSVVRTDTQYF. The CDR3 DNA sequence: TGCAGTGTGGTCCGCACAGATACGCAGTATTTT.